The 2 T cell receptor beta chains presented below share a single source sample, sequenced in a study of beta chain features in type 1 diabetes. All of the isolated RNA was reverse transcribed, so expressed TCRB transcripts were sequenced. Only in-frame clones appear in the TCRdb table, and some are missing; sequencing was by immunoSEQ multiplex PCR. The sample includes some 300,000 clones, 8% of them seen just once. The sample comprised central memory CD4+ T cells from blood. These receptors were taken from a woman aged 18-29 years in good health.

Worth noting for this clone: Other DNA sequences within the sample encode an identical CDR3. The J gene is TRBJ2-3, the V gene TRBV7-8, with 8 bases aligning to TRBD2. The V gene's germline CDR1 is SGHVS and CDR2 FQNEAQ. CDR3 length: 14 residues. The V segment lost 5 bases and the J segment 6 bases; nucleotides outside the gene matches: 7. This CDR3 reads CASSREGRGDTQYF. CDR3 nucleotide sequence: TGTGCCAGCAGCCGGGAGGGCCGCGGGGATACGCAGTATTTT.

This clone was counted ten times or more. V gene TRBV21-1 combines with J gene TRBJ2-7; the D call in the table, TRBD1, was not verified against the DNA. TRBV21-1 constitutes a pseudogene. The CDR3 contains 14 residues. CDR3 bases: TGTGCCAGCAGCAACCGGGACAACACCTACGAGCAGTACTTC. It specifies CASSNRDNTYEQYF.